The source of this TCR beta chain is a study of human versus mouse CDR3 diversity and MHC coevolution. Across the study: The immunoSEQ assay reportedly detects one in 200,000 T cells.

Data came from immunoSEQ multiplex PCR; TCRdb stores just in-frame clones and leaves some out. This sample has approximately 81,000 clones, with 80% to 95% found just once. The V gene lost 5 bases and the J gene lost 3 bases, with 10 bases spanning the gap. CDR1 and CDR2 from the germline V gene are SGHDN and FVKESK. The CDR3 contains 13 residues. Whole-study results and caveats: Among all groups, two of three human donors showed least clonal inequality.

Worth noting for this clone: Its cognate antigen is unknown.

Sorting isolated naive CD4 T cells lacking CD45RO and expressing CD62L. This sequence joins TRBV14 and TRBJ1-2, with unresolved D. The clonotype comes from a person between 25 and 70 years old in good health. Sequenced material: naive CD4+ T cells from blood. Subset here: CD45RO-negative CD62L-positive naive CD4 T cells. The CDR3, as DNA: TGTGCCAGCAGCGGCAGGCCGGACTATGGCTACACCTTC. As protein: CASSGRPDYGYTF.